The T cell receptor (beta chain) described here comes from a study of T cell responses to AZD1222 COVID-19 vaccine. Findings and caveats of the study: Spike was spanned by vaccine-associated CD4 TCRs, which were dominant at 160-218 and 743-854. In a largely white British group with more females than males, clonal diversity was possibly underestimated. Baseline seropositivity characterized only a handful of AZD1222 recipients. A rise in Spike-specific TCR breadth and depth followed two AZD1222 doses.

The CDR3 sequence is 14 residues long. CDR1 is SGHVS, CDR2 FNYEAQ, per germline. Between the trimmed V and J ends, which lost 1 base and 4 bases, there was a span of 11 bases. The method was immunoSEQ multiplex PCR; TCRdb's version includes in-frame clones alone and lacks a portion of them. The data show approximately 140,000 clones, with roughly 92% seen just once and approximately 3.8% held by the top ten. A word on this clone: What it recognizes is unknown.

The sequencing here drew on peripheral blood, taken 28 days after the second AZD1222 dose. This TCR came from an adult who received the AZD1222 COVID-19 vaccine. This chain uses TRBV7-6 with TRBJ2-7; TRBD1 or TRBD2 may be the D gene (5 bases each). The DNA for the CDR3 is TGTGCCAGCAGCTTAGATCTTGGGGGTTACGAGCAGTACTTC. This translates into CASSLDLGGYEQYF. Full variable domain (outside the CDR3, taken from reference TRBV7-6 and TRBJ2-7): GAGVSQSPRYKVTKRGQDVALRCDPISGHVSLYWYRQALGQGPEFLTYFNYEAQQDKSGLPNDRFSAERPEGSISTLTIQRTEQRDSAMYRCASSLDLGGYEQYFGPGTRLTVT.